A selection of T cell receptor beta chains follows, all from one sample in a study of shared clonotypes between healthy human individuals. Generated by immunoSEQ multiplex PCR, the TCRdb table keeps only in-frame clones and is missing some. The profile shows 2 million to 2.5 million clones, approximately 95% of them singletons. The sequenced sample was naive CD4+ T cells from PBMCs. The receptor set was obtained from a man between 18 and 35 years old in good health. Some clones in this sample may be carry-over from other donors' samples. Each CDR3 is given with its conserved first and last residue. The D gene is left open where the match is weak. The size of a clone is reported for some rows only, either as once, few or many, or as a class for expanded clones.

cdr3_aa cdr3_nt v_call d_call j_call clone_size
CASSEALLAGPQEQYF TGTGCCAGCAGTGAAGCGCTCCTAGCGGGGCCTCAAGAGCAGTACTTC TRBV6-1 TRBD2 TRBJ2-7 -
CASTSGGGRVEAFF TGTGCCAGCACCTCAGGAGGGGGACGGGTCGAAGCTTTCTTT TRBV28 - TRBJ1-1 -
CASSGMGGPTEAFF TGTGCCAGTAGCGGAATGGGGGGACCCACTGAAGCTTTCTTT TRBV19 - TRBJ1-1 once
CASSFSGTRQETQYF TGTGCCAGCAGCTTTTCCGGGACTAGACAAGAGACCCAGTACTTC TRBV11-2 TRBD2 TRBJ2-5 -
CASSTGSSGTGEQYF TGTGCCAGCTCAACGGGATCTAGCGGGACAGGCGAGCAGTACTTC TRBV18 - TRBJ2-7 -
CASSPQGTNTYEQYF TGTGCCAGCAGCCCTCAGGGGACCAATACGTACGAGCAGTACTTC TRBV9 - TRBJ2-7 once
CASSTPSGVTDTQYF TGTGCCAGCAGCACACCATCGGGGGTCACAGATACGCAGTATTTT TRBV5-4 - TRBJ2-3 -
CASSSYMNTEAFF TGTGCCAGCAGCTCGTACATGAACACTGAAGCTTTCTTT TRBV7-2 - TRBJ1-1 -
CASSLTGTGSGYTF TGTGCCAGCAGCTTAACCGGGACAGGGTCTGGCTACACCTTC TRBV7-2 TRBD1 TRBJ1-2 -
CASSPLGQGGETQYF TGTGCCAGCTCACCACTGGGACAGGGCGGGGAGACCCAGTACTTC TRBV18 TRBD1 TRBJ2-5 -
CASSYLAEKLFF TGTGCCAGCAGTTACCTGGCGGAAAAACTGTTTTTT TRBV6-5 - TRBJ1-4 once
CATSRDRRGLGATNEKLFF TGTGCCACCAGCAGAGATCGAAGAGGGCTCGGCGCAACTAATGAAAAACTGTTTTTT TRBV15 - TRBJ1-4 -
CASSPDLSDRPVKTQYF TGTGCCAGCAGCCCCGACCTATCGGACAGACCAGTAAAGACCCAGTACTTC TRBV7-2 - TRBJ2-5 -
CASSQGHGGETQYF TGTGCCAGCTCACAGGGGCACGGGGGAGAGACCCAGTACTTC TRBV18 - TRBJ2-5 -
CASSPTAGSDTQYF TGTGCCAGCAGCCCCACAGCGGGATCAGATACGCAGTATTTT TRBV9 TRBD2 TRBJ2-3 -
CASSIGGGSYNEQFF TGTGCCAGTAGTATTGGCGGGGGGTCCTACAATGAGCAGTTCTTC TRBV19 TRBD2 TRBJ2-1 -
CASSFGPTDTQYF TGTGCCAGCAGCTTTGGGCCGACAGATACGCAGTATTTT TRBV7-3 - TRBJ2-3 -